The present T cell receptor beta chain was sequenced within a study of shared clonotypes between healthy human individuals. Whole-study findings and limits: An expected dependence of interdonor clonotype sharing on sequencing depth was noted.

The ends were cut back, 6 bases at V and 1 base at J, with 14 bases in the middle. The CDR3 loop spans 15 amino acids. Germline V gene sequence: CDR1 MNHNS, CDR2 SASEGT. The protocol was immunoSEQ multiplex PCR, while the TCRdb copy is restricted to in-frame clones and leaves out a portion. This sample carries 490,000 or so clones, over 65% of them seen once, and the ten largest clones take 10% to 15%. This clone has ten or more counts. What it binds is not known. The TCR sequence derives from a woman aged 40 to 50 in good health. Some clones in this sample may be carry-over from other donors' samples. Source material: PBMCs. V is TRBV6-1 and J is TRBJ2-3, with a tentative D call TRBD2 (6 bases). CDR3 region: CASRRDFRGTDTQYF. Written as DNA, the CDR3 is TGTGCCAGCAGACGGGACTTCAGAGGCACAGATACGCAGTATTTT.